Presented here are 19 T cell receptor beta chains from one specimen sequenced in a study of T cells in women clearing cervical HPV infection. Here immunoSEQ multiplex PCR was the method, and the copy in TCRdb shows in-frame clones only, minus some. The sample totals tens of thousands of clones. The sequenced sample consisted of blood buffy coat. The receptors originated from a woman aged 18 to 75 with a cervical HPV16 infection that either progressed to CIN3+ or cleared (not recorded which).

In the case of this clone: The read ends 3 residues early relative to the CDR3; the germline J gene fills the gap. The chain carries TRBV11-2 and TRBJ2-7, with a possible D match to TRBD1 (6 bases). The germline V gene has CDR1 SGHAT and CDR2 FQNNGV. This CDR3 has 13 amino acids. V lost 5 bases to trimming and J lost 6 bases, with 14 bases between them. Incomplete CDR3 DNA: TGTGCCAGCAGCCCGACAGGATTGGTCGAG. It codes for CASSPTGLVE. The full CDR3 sequence reads CASSPTGLVEQYF. The complete variable domain, with remaining parts taken from reference TRBV11-2 and TRBJ2-7, reads EAGVAQSPRYKIIEKRQSVAFWCNPISGHATLYWYQQILGQGPKLLIQFQNNGVVDDSQLPKDRFSAERLKGVDSTLKIQPAKLEDSAVYLCASSPTGLVEQYFGPGTRLTVT.

Points on this clone: The read comes to an end 3 residues before the CDR3 does, leaving the germline J gene to fill in the end. The chain is built from TRBV19 and TRBJ1-2; the match to TRBD1 covers 10 bases. The CDR3 has 13 residues. CDR1 and CDR2 (germline): LNHDA, SQIVND (reference sequence). V lost 6 bases to trimming and J lost 6 bases; unmatched junction nucleotides: 4. The CDR3 protein is CASRDRGGNGYTF. The sequenced part of the CDR3 DNA is TGTGCCAGTAGGGACAGGGGGGGAAATGGC. The whole variable domain, remainder taken from reference TRBV19 and TRBJ1-2, is DGGITQSPKYLFRKEGQNVTLSCEQNLNHDAMYWYRQDPGQGLRLIYYSQIVNDFQKGDIAEGYSVSREKKESFPLTVTSAQKNPTAFYLCASRDRGGNGYTFGSGTRLTVV.

A remark on this clone: The read terminates 3 residues ahead of where the CDR3 ends, so the germline J gene completes it. This rearrangement joins TRBV7-2 to TRBJ2-1; D not certain. Trimming shortened V by 5 bases and J by 4 bases, and 15 bases separated the two germline ends. This CDR3 is built from 15 residues. Germline CDR1 is SGHTA and CDR2 is FQGNSA. CDR3: CASSPDSGYYNEQFF. The sequenced CDR3 bases are TGTGCCAGCAGCCCCGACTCCGGTTATTACAATGAG. Based on the CDR3 plus reference TRBV7-2 and TRBJ2-1, the full variable domain is GAGVSQSPSNKVTEKGKDVELRCDPISGHTALYWYRQSLGQGLEFLIYFQGNSAPDKSGLPSDRFSAERTGGSVSTLTIQRTQQEDSAVYLCASSPDSGYYNEQFFGPGTRLTVL.

A note on this clone: The read falls 3 residues short of the CDR3 end, and the missing part is taken from the germline J gene. This rearrangement joins TRBV20-1 to TRBJ2-7, with D perhaps TRBD1 (5 bases). CDR1 and CDR2 (germline): DFQATT, SNEGSKA (reference sequence). This CDR3 contains 13 residues. V lost 3 bases and J lost 0, with 9 bases in between. The sequenced part of the CDR3 DNA is TGCAGTGCTAGCCAGGGCCTCTCCTACGAG. Its translation is CSASQGLSYE. The complete CDR3 protein is CSASQGLSYEQYF.

In regard to this clone: Read coverage stops 3 residues before the CDR3 terminus; the germline J gene supplies the remainder. The chain combines TRBV18 with TRBJ2-3; 8 bases fit TRBD1. Per the germline V gene, CDR1 is KGHSH and CDR2 is LQKENI. The CDR3 runs to 16 residues. The CDR3 DNA, read in part, is TGTGCCAGCTCACCACCCTATGGACAGGGATGGGAGACG. It specifies CASSPPYGQGWET. In full, the CDR3 is CASSPPYGQGWETQYF.

With regard to this clone: The read falls 3 residues short of the CDR3 end, and the missing part is taken from the germline J gene. The gene calls are TRBV29-1 and TRBJ1-2; TRBD1 agrees at 8 bases. Germline V gene lookup returns CDR1 SQVTM and CDR2 ANQGSEA. There are 11 residues in the CDR3. CDR3 DNA, as far as it was read: TGCAGCGTGGAAACAGGGGGGGGC. This translates into CSVETGGG. The full-length CDR3 reads as CSVETGGGYTF. Based on the CDR3 plus reference TRBV29-1 and TRBJ1-2, the full variable domain is SAVISQKPSRDICQRGTSLTIQCQVDSQVTMMFWYRQQPGQSLTLIATANQGSEATYESGFVIDKFPISRPNLTFSTLTVSNMSPEDSSIYLCSVETGGGYTFGSGTRLTVV.

On this clone: The read stops 3 residues short of the end of the CDR3; the missing end is completed from the germline J gene. The genes are TRBV20-1 and TRBJ2-7, with D possibly TRBD1 on 6 matching bases. The germline CDR1 and CDR2 sequences are DFQATT and SNEGSKA (reference sequence). Deletions cut 3 bases from V and 3 bases from J, with 12 bases between. The CDR3 covers 13 residues. Here the CDR3 reads CSASSQGNYEQYF. The CDR3 bases that were read are TGCAGTGCTAGCTCACAGGGAAACTACGAG.

Points on this clone: The missing CDR3 end, 3 residues past where the read stops, is filled in from the germline J gene. The gene calls are TRBV7-2 and TRBJ1-1, with a tentative D call TRBD1 (5 bases). Per germline, CDR1 SGHTA and CDR2 FQGNSA. CDR3 size: 13 residues. The covered CDR3 bases are TGTGCCAGCAGCTTAACACCACAGGCAGGA. Its translation is CASSLTPQAG. The whole CDR3 reads CASSLTPQAGAFF. The whole variable domain, filled in from reference TRBV7-2 and TRBJ1-1, reads GAGVSQSPSNKVTEKGKDVELRCDPISGHTALYWYRQSLGQGLEFLIYFQGNSAPDKSGLPSDRFSAERTGGSVSTLTIQRTQQEDSAVYLCASSLTPQAGAFFGQGTRLTVV.

Remarks on this clone: The CDR3 end falls 3 residues outside the read, so it is completed with the germline J gene. V gene TRBV19 combines with J gene TRBJ1-4; D not certain. The V gene's germline CDR1 is LNHDA and CDR2 SQIVND (reference sequence). The CDR3 is 12 amino acids. The CDR3: CASSILASPLFF. The covered CDR3 bases are TGTGCCAGTAGTATATTGGCTTCACCA.

The DNA read from the CDR3 is TGCGCCAGCAAGGGTAACAGGGAGACAGATACG. Its protein product is CASKGNRETDT. The full CDR3 protein reads CASKGNRETDTQYF. The rearrangement uses TRBV5-1 and TRBJ2-3; D is possibly TRBD1 (6 bases). The sequence runs out 3 residues before the end of the CDR3; the remainder is reconstructed from the germline J gene. V lost 6 bases, J lost 3 bases, and 14 bases lay in between. The CDR3 runs 14 residues. CDR1 is SGHRS, CDR2 YFSETQ, per germline.

A note on this clone: The read ends 3 residues shy of where the CDR3 ends; the end is completed using the germline J gene. The chain carries TRBV6-2 or TRBV6-3 and TRBJ2-5, with D tentatively TRBD2 (6 bases). The germline V gene encodes CDR1 MNHEY and CDR2 SVGEGT. The V and J ends lost 2 bases and 2 bases respectively, with 18 bases between them. The CDR3 consists of 17 residues. The CDR3: CASSYTPLRLEQETQYF. CDR3 DNA (partial): TGTGCCAGCAGTTACACGCCTTTGCGACTAGAACAAGAGACC.

Comments on this clone: The CDR3 extends 3 residues past the end of the read, so its final part is completed from the germline J gene. The chain couples TRBV18 to TRBJ1-1; TRBD1 aligns across 10 bases. Germline V lookup: CDR1 KGHSH, CDR2 LQKENI. This CDR3 contains 16 residues. The V segment lost 4 bases and the J segment 0 bases; nucleotides outside the gene matches: 5. Partial CDR3 DNA: TGTGCCAGCTCACAGGGACAGGGGAGGGTGAACACTGAA. It is translated as CASSQGQGRVNTE. The complete CDR3 sequence is CASSQGQGRVNTEAFF.

The CDR3 loop reads CSVGQGLNYGYTF. The covered CDR3 bases are TGCAGCGTTGGGCAGGGACTTAACTATGGC. V is TRBV29-1 and J is TRBJ1-2; D may be TRBD1 (5 bases). Coverage ceases 3 residues before the CDR3 finishes, and the germline J gene fills in the end. V was pared by 4 bases and J by 1 base, with 10 bases between. This CDR3 is 13 amino acids long. CDR1 and CDR2 (germline): SQVTM, ANQGSEA.

Note on this clone: The read falls 3 residues short of the CDR3 end, and the missing part is taken from the germline J gene. The rearrangement joins TRBV5-1 to TRBJ2-1, with TRBD2 matching 14 bases. V lost 3 bases, J lost 6 bases, and 11 bases stayed unmatched. CDR1 is SGHRS, CDR2 YFSETQ, per germline. The CDR3 is 18 amino acids. Here the CDR3 reads CASSSWTSGGSPVNEQFF. Incomplete CDR3 DNA: TGCGCCAGCAGCTCGTGGACTAGCGGGGGGTCCCCCGTCAATGAG.

The sequenced part of the CDR3 DNA is TGTGCCAGCAGCTCTGACAGGGAGACTGAA. The encoded protein is CASSSDRETE. The complete CDR3 sequence is CASSSDRETEAFF. This chain connects TRBV5-4 to TRBJ1-1, with 7 nucleotides matching TRBD1. The read terminates 3 residues before the CDR3 end, so the remaining end is supplied by the germline J gene. This CDR3 region has 13 residues. Germline CDR1 and CDR2: SGHNT and YYREEE (reference sequence). Trimming removed 3 bases from V and 5 bases from J; junction bases left unmatched: 4. Drawing the rest from reference TRBV5-4 and TRBJ1-1, the complete variable domain is ETGVTQSPTHLIKTRGQQVTLRCSSQSGHNTVSWYQQALGQGPQFIFQYYREEENGRGNFPPRFSGLQFPNYSSELNVNALELDDSALYLCASSSDRETEAFFGQGTRLTVV.

Concerning this clone itself: The junction and the germline gene differ at one end; a read error may be behind it. The sample carries other DNA sequences with the same CDR3. The DNA read from the CDR3 is TGTGCCAGTAGTATAGGAACTGACTCTGGAAACACT. As protein: CASSIGTDSGNT. The CDR3 reads in full as CASSIGTDSGNTIYF. This chain connects TRBV19 to TRBJ1-3; D is uncertain. The read ends 3 residues before the CDR3 terminus; that terminus is restored from the germline J gene. Germline CDR1 and CDR2: LNHDA and SQIVND (reference sequence). The CDR3 is 15 residues long.

About this clone: The read gets to within 3 residues of the CDR3 end, and the germline J gene fills in the rest. The chain joins TRBV5-1 to TRBJ2-7; 9 bases are a match to TRBD2. Germline CDR1 and CDR2: SGHRS and YFSETQ. This CDR3 spans 14 amino acids. V lost 5 bases to trimming and J lost 6 bases; unmatched junction nucleotides: 9. The CDR3 loop is CASRVAGAHGEQYF. The covered CDR3 bases are TGCGCCAGCAGAGTAGCGGGGGCCCATGGCGAG.

This clone is medium-sized (0.01 to 0.1%) by frequency. From the germline J gene comes the end of the CDR3, since the read stops 3 residues before it. The chain couples TRBV18 to TRBJ2-3; no reliable D call. The V end lost 3 bases, the J end lost 0 bases, and 7 bases lay between the germline ends. The CDR3 is 14 amino acids. Germline V gene sequence: CDR1 KGHSH, CDR2 LQKENI. The CDR3 DNA, read in part, is TGTGCCAGCTCACCGGGCAGAAGCACAGATACG. Its translation: CASSPGRSTDT. In full, the CDR3 is CASSPGRSTDTQYF.

About this clone: The read finishes 3 residues shy of the CDR3 end, and the germline J gene is used to complete it. The chain employs TRBV18 and TRBJ2-7; D remains ambiguous. With 1 base removed from V and 1 base from J, the gap between germline ends came to 8 bases. Germline CDR1 reads KGHSH; CDR2 reads LQKENI. The CDR3 runs to 14 residues. CDR3 protein: CASSPLASSYEQYF. The CDR3 DNA, read in part, is TGTGCCAGCTCACCACTAGCCTCTTCCTACGAG.